The subject of this entry is one T cell receptor (beta chain). What it binds is unknown. This clone may be a read error of a much larger clone one base away. This sample was included in a study of T cells in Graves' hyperthyroidism and ophthalmopathy. Study-level points and caveats: Blood also contained most expanded thyroid clonotypes above 0.001. Model-based prediction identified ophthalmopathy a median roughly six months prior to its onset.

Using RNA transcripts as the source, TCR beta CDR3 regions were amplified. A first-round RT-PCR of the TCR CDR3 used the HTBI primer set. TCRdb re-called the multiplex PCR reads through MiXCR, storing one row per CDR3 protein. In the table there are a few hundred thousand distinct CDR3 sequences, 15% to 18% of which are singletons. Trimming removed 6 bases from V and 0 bases from J; junction bases left unmatched: 4. The length of the CDR3 is 15 residues. CDR1 MNHEY and CDR2 SMNVEV come from the germline V gene (reference sequence). Diagnosis relied on clinical symptoms, serum thyroxine and TRAb, thyroid ultrasound and orbital computed tomography. The authors took PBMCs from 10 ml fresh peripheral blood.

The V gene is TRBV27, the J gene TRBJ2-7; 11 bases line up with TRBD2. This sequence was found in a woman in her twenties or thirties with Graves' hyperthyroidism. The sequenced sample was blood. The CDR3 loop is CASRQTSGTSYEQYF. CDR3 nucleotides: TGTGCCAGCAGACAGACTAGCGGGACCTCCTACGAGCAGTACTTC.